What follows are 25 T cell receptor beta chains derived from one specimen sequenced in a study of T-cell reconstitution after alpha-beta-depleted transplantation in children. The authors prepared the TCRbeta library with unique molecular identifiers. A single record per CDR3 protein comes from TCRdb applying MiXCR to the PCR reads. The profile shows about 600,000 distinct CDR3 sequences, approximately 10% of them singletons. The specimen was PBMCs from the stem cell graft donor, collected from the stem cell graft. These receptors were collected from a human donor who donated a stem cell graft to a child with acute myeloid leukemia.

This clonotype was found a few times. J is TRBJ1-1 and V is TRBV20-1; D remains ambiguous. The CDR3 sequence is 14 residues long. Germline V gene sequence: CDR1 DFQATT, CDR2 SNEGSKA (reference sequence). The V and J ends lost 0 bases and 3 bases respectively, with 11 bases between them. The CDR3: CSARDGRPYTEAFF. The CDR3 coding sequence is TGCAGTGCTAGAGATGGGAGACCGTACACTGAAGCTTTCTTT.

This clonotype was counted a few times. This sequence joins TRBV29-1 and TRBJ1-1; D possibly corresponds to TRBD1 (5 bases). V lost 4 bases to trimming and J lost 10 bases, with 10 bases between them. Looked up from germline, CDR1 is SQVTM and CDR2 is ANQGSEA. CDR3 size: 10 residues. CDR3 sequence (DNA): TGCAGCGTTGGGGGGGGGTCAGCTTTCTTT. As protein: CSVGGGSAFF.

This clonotype was found many times. V usage is TRBV5-1 and J usage is TRBJ2-3; no clear D gene. Germline V gene lookup returns CDR1 SGHRS and CDR2 YFSETQ. V gave up 4 bases and J gave up 2 bases, with 8 bases separating them. The CDR3 extends over 13 amino acids. The CDR3 DNA reads as TGCGCCAGCAGCGTCCAGTACACAGATACGCAGTATTTT. It translates to CASSVQYTDTQYF.

The V call is TRBV29-1, the J call TRBJ1-3; the D is unclear. Trimming took off 7 bases at V and 4 bases at J, with 11 bases between the two ends. The V gene's germline CDR1 is SQVTM and CDR2 ANQGSEA. The length of the CDR3 is 12 residues. The CDR3 region has the DNA TGCAGCGCCCTGTCCGTGGGAAACACCATATATTTT. Translated: CSALSVGNTIYF.

The chain joins TRBV7-9 to TRBJ2-5; D could derive from TRBD1 or TRBD2 (5 bases each). The CDR3 has 14 residues. Germline loops: CDR1 SEHNR, CDR2 FQNEAQ (reference sequence). The V end lost 4 bases, the J end lost 3 bases, and 12 bases lay between the germline ends. The CDR3 loop reads CASSWGGTKETQYF. DNA of the CDR3: TGTGCCAGCAGCTGGGGTGGGACCAAAGAGACCCAGTACTTC.

This clonotype appeared many times. The chain couples TRBV9 to TRBJ2-5; TRBD1 might be the D (5 bases). The CDR3 consists of 17 residues. The ends were cut back, 5 bases at V and 5 bases at J, with 25 bases in the middle. Germline-derived CDR1 and CDR2 are SGDLS and YYNGEE. The CDR3 DNA follows: TGTGCCAGCAGTGCGCCTATCGGTGGCAGGTCAGGGGAGACCCAGTACTTC. It yields the protein CASSAPIGGRSGETQYF.

In this sample, this clonotype turned up a few times. This chain joins TRBV20-1 and TRBJ2-1; TRBD2 agrees at 8 bases. V shed 3 bases and J 7 bases; nucleotides not matched to a gene: 5. The germline CDR1 and CDR2 sequences are DFQATT and SNEGSKA (reference sequence). This CDR3 contains 13 residues. The CDR3 region has the DNA TGCAGTGCTAGTGGCGCTAGCGGGAATGAGCAGTTCTTC. Translating gives CSASGASGNEQFF.

In its sample, this clonotype was seen a few times. This chain connects TRBV15 to TRBJ2-5; TRBD2 matches at 7 bases. The germline CDR1 and CDR2 sequences are LNHNV and YYDKDF (reference sequence). The ends lost 9 bases at V and 2 bases at J; junction bases unmatched: 9. The CDR3 is 14 amino acids. CDR3 DNA sequence: TGTGCCACTTCTGTAGAAGCGGGACAAGAGACCCAGTACTTC. Translated: CATSVEAGQETQYF.

In this sample, this clonotype turned up many times. J is TRBJ2-1 and V is TRBV20-1; 8 bases align to TRBD2. Germline values: CDR1 DFQATT, CDR2 SNEGSKA (reference sequence). V lost 3 bases to trimming and J lost 4 bases; unmatched junction nucleotides: 11. The CDR3 is made up of 16 amino acids. DNA for the CDR3: TGCAGTGCTAGTCCCATTAGCGGGATCGCATACAATGAGCAGTTCTTC. It yields the protein CSASPISGIAYNEQFF.

The V and J genes are TRBV7-3 and TRBJ2-1, with D uncertain. This CDR3 is 14 amino acids long. From germline, CDR1 is SGHTA and CDR2 FQGTGA. V was trimmed by 4 bases and J by 2 bases, leaving 9 bases between them. The CDR3 spells CASSYHGPYNEQFF. CDR3 in DNA: TGTGCCAGCAGCTATCACGGGCCCTACAATGAGCAGTTCTTC. The entire variable domain, with the rest obtained from reference TRBV7-3 and TRBJ2-1, is as follows: GAGVSQTPSNKVTEKGKYVELRCDPISGHTALYWYRQSLGQGPEFLIYFQGTGAADDSGLPNDRFFAVRPEGSVSTLKIQRTERGDSAVYLCASSYHGPYNEQFFGPGTRLTVL.

The CDR3 DNA sequence: TGTGCCAGCAGCTTAGGGGCGCTCCAAGTGTTCTTC. Translating gives CASSLGALQVFF. J is TRBJ2-1 and V is TRBV7-2; the D is unclear. This CDR3 has 12 residues. Trimming pared 1 base from V and 15 bases from J, leaving 13 bases between. Germline loops: CDR1 SGHTA, CDR2 FQGNSA.

This clonotype has at least ten counts. V is TRBV5-4 and J is TRBJ2-7; 7 bases match TRBD1. Germline CDR1 and CDR2: SGHNT and YYREEE (reference sequence). CDR3 length: 14 amino acids. After removal of 2 bases from V and 3 bases from J, the junction contained 5 bases not matched to a gene. CDR3 bases: TGTGCCAGCAGCTTAGTACAGGGGAACTACGAGCAGTACTTC. It codes for CASSLVQGNYEQYF.

This clonotype occurred a few times. V is TRBV7-2 and J is TRBJ2-7, with 7 bases that match TRBD2. CDR3 length: 14 amino acids. CDR1 is SGHTA, CDR2 FQGNSA, per germline. Trimming took 5 bases from V and 2 from J; bases not matched to a gene: 6. CDR3 nucleotide sequence: TGTGCCAGCAGCAAAAAGCGGGGAACCTACGAGCAGTACTTC. This gives the protein CASSKKRGTYEQYF.

This clonotype was detected a few times. The V call is TRBV28, the J call TRBJ2-2; D not certain. The ends were cut back, 8 bases at V and 0 bases at J, with 7 bases in the middle. The germline V gene encodes CDR1 MDHEN and CDR2 SYDVKM. The CDR3 runs to 13 residues. The CDR3 bases are TGTGCCAGCCTTCATACGAACACCGGGGAGCTGTTTTTT. This translates into CASLHTNTGELFF.

This clonotype was found a few times. V gene TRBV9 combines with J gene TRBJ1-2, with 7 positions matching TRBD1. The length of the CDR3 is 12 residues. Germline V lookup: CDR1 SGDLS, CDR2 YYNGEE. V was pared by 4 bases and J by 7 bases, with 4 bases of the junction left unmatched. CDR3 protein: CASSTTGSGYTF. The CDR3 DNA reads TGTGCCAGCAGCACGACAGGGAGTGGCTACACCTTC.

This chain joins TRBV20-1 and TRBJ2-3, with 11 bases fitting TRBD2. Germline-derived CDR1 and CDR2 are DFQATT and SNEGSKA (reference sequence). J gave up 5 bases and V 5 bases, and 15 bases lay outside the gene matches. This CDR3 has 17 residues. CDR3 loop: CSAGVTSGAFNRDTQYF. The CDR3 nucleotides are TGCAGTGCTGGGGTGACTAGCGGGGCCTTTAACAGAGATACGCAGTATTTT.

The table lists this clonotype with a few counts. The chain employs TRBV3-1 and TRBJ1-1, with 8 bases identical to TRBD1. Germline V lookup: CDR1 LGHDT, CDR2 YNNKEL (reference sequence). There are 14 residues in the CDR3. The V gene end was trimmed by 7 bases and the J gene end by 1 base; junction bases not matched to a gene: 5. In DNA, the CDR3 is TGTGCCAGCACCCCAGGGGGCTGGAACACTGAAGCTTTCTTT. It encodes CASTPGGWNTEAFF. Drawing the rest from reference TRBV3-1 and TRBJ1-1, the complete variable domain is DTAVSQTPKYLVTQMGNDKSIKCEQNLGHDTMYWYKQDSKKFLKIMFSYNNKELIINETVPNRFSPKSPDKAHLNLHINSLELGDSAVYFCASTPGGWNTEAFFGQGTRLTVV.

There are many counts of this clonotype. The CDR3 reads CSAREGGVNYGYTF. The CDR3 DNA is TGCAGTGCTAGGGAGGGCGGGGTGAACTATGGCTACACCTTC. The chain recombines TRBV20-1 with TRBJ1-2; unclear D gene. V was shortened by 3 bases and J by 2 bases, with 13 bases between the two germline ends. This CDR3 is 14 amino acids long. Germline assignment: CDR1 DFQATT and CDR2 SNEGSKA (reference sequence).

V usage is TRBV4-2 and J usage is TRBJ1-1; D is possibly TRBD1 (6 bases). V was cut by 4 bases and J by 3 bases, with 12 bases left in between. The CDR3 extends over 14 amino acids. Looked up from germline, CDR1 is LGHNA and CDR2 is YNFKEQ. CDR3 sequence: CASSRQVEDTEAFF. The CDR3 DNA reads as TGTGCCAGCAGCCGACAGGTTGAAGACACTGAAGCTTTCTTT.

This clonotype has a count of ten or more. The rearrangement joins TRBV10-3 to TRBJ2-7; 8 nucleotides match TRBD1. Per the germline V gene, CDR1 is ENHRY and CDR2 is SYGVKD. The CDR3 consists of 14 residues. Unmatched junction bases numbered 5, after V lost 5 bases and J lost 2 bases. The CDR3: CAISLTGVTYEQYF. The DNA of the CDR3 is TGTGCCATCAGTCTGACAGGGGTGACCTACGAGCAGTACTTC.

Many counts were recorded for this clonotype. V usage is TRBV6-6 and J usage is TRBJ2-2, with 9 positions matching TRBD1. The CDR3 sequence is 15 residues long. Unmatched junction bases numbered 7, after V lost 4 bases and J lost 7 bases. Germline CDR1 and CDR2: MNHNY and SVGAGI (reference sequence). This CDR3 is CASSSGQGRGGELFF. The CDR3 bases are TGTGCCAGCAGTTCAGGACAGGGGCGGGGCGGGGAGCTGTTTTTT.

This clonotype appeared many times. V gene TRBV14 combines with J gene TRBJ2-7; possible D gene TRBD2, 6 bases. The CDR3 loop spans 14 amino acids. The V end was cut by 0 bases, the J end by 3 bases, with 9 bases between. CDR1 is SGHDN, CDR2 FVKESK, per germline. This CDR3 is CASSQDSGVYEQYF. The CDR3 nucleotides read TGTGCCAGCAGCCAAGACTCGGGAGTCTACGAGCAGTACTTC.

This clonotype was recorded a few times. The chain links TRBV29-1 to TRBJ1-1; a weak D match, TRBD1 (6 bases). The V end was cut by 4 bases, the J end by 1 base, with 19 bases between. Looked up from germline, CDR1 is SQVTM and CDR2 is ANQGSEA. The CDR3 contains 16 residues. CDR3 DNA: TGCAGCGTTGCGCAAACTCCGGACAGACCGAACACTGAAGCTTTCTTT. It codes for CSVAQTPDRPNTEAFF.

This clonotype was seen only a few times. The chain carries TRBV27 and TRBJ1-2; 8 bases are a match to TRBD1. CDR1 and CDR2 from the germline V gene are MNHEY and SMNVEV (reference sequence). This CDR3 is built from 13 residues. With 10 bases clipped from V and 3 bases from J, the junction kept 7 bases outside the gene matches. The chain's CDR3 is CATKDRADYGYTF. DNA for the CDR3: TGTGCCACCAAGGACAGGGCGGACTATGGCTACACCTTC.

This clonotype turned up a few times. The chain is built from TRBV6-5 and TRBJ1-1; no firm D call. Germline CDR1 reads MNHEY; CDR2 reads SVGAGI. The CDR3 spans 14 residues. V was pared by 7 bases and J by 3 bases, with 15 bases between. CDR3 coding DNA: TGTGCCAGCACCTTGGTCTTAGAGTACACTGAAGCTTTCTTT. It yields the protein CASTLVLEYTEAFF.